This TCR beta chain is from a study of shared clonotypes between healthy human individuals. The data were produced by immunoSEQ multiplex PCR, yet TCRdb's version contains in-frame clones alone and is incomplete. The table has 1.4 million or so clones, 98% to 99% seen once. CDR1 is SGHVS and CDR2 is FQNEAQ in the germline V gene. This CDR3 has 17 residues. The J segment lost 3 bases and the V segment lost 0 bases, leaving 7 bases of the junction unmatched. The sequenced sample was naive CD4+ T cells sorted from blood. This sample's subset: CD45RA+ positively selected. The chain recombines TRBV7-8 with TRBJ1-4, with 7 bases lining up with TRBD1. The receptor was isolated from a young man in good health. The CDR3 nucleotides read TGTGCCAGCAGCTTAGCGACCACAGGGGCGGCTAATGAAAAACTGTTTTTT. Protein sequence: CASSLATTGAANEKLFF.